These T cell receptor beta chains were read from a single sample in a study of shared clonotypes between healthy human individuals. Sequencing used immunoSEQ multiplex PCR; TCRdb keeps in-frame clones, though not all of them. The sample contains about 580,000 clones, 98% of which appear only once. Sequencing was carried out using naive CD8+ T cells sorted from blood. These receptor sequences come from a man aged 25 to 40 in good health. The conserved cysteine and the conserved F or W are not part of the CDR3 here. A D gene is named only where the DNA matches it firmly.

D gene: NA; J gene: TRBJ2-1; V gene: TRBV7-9; CDR3 protein: AIPRHPYNEQF
D gene: NA; J gene: TRBJ1-1; V gene: TRBV5-1; CDR3 protein: ASSLTIEGAEAF
D gene: NA; J gene: TRBJ2-7; V gene: TRBV2; CDR3 protein: ASSEFMGSSYEQY
D gene: TRBD2; J gene: TRBJ2-1; V gene: TRBV5-1; CDR3 protein: ASSSRTLSGTRPTQPYNEQF
D gene: NA; J gene: TRBJ2-1; V gene: TRBV27; CDR3 protein: ASSLSPGAYNEQF
D gene: NA; J gene: TRBJ2-7; V gene: TRBV5-1; CDR3 protein: ASSLAGPGAYEQY
D gene: NA; J gene: TRBJ2-2; V gene: TRBV19; CDR3 protein: ASSMWMTSNTGELF
D gene: NA; J gene: TRBJ1-1; V gene: TRBV11-2; CDR3 protein: ASSIGGGEAF
D gene: TRBD1; J gene: TRBJ2-7; V gene: TRBV7-3; CDR3 protein: ASSFAPGQYEQY
D gene: NA; J gene: TRBJ1-5; V gene: TRBV6-6; CDR3 protein: ASSSGGNQPQH
D gene: TRBD1; J gene: TRBJ2-2; V gene: TRBV2; CDR3 protein: ATRTGDKGTGELF
D gene: NA; J gene: TRBJ1-1; V gene: TRBV2; CDR3 protein: ASGGDEAF
D gene: TRBD1; J gene: TRBJ1-2; V gene: TRBV14; CDR3 protein: ASSYRGRGGYT
D gene: NA; J gene: TRBJ2-7; V gene: TRBV29-1; CDR3 protein: SVPLGTTEQY
D gene: NA; J gene: TRBJ1-2; V gene: TRBV28; CDR3 protein: ASSLFLGYYGYT
D gene: NA; J gene: TRBJ2-7; V gene: TRBV7-2; CDR3 protein: ASSARARYEQY
D gene: NA; J gene: TRBJ1-1; V gene: TRBV5-1; CDR3 protein: ASKVGTEAF
D gene: NA; J gene: TRBJ1-2; V gene: TRBV7-9; CDR3 protein: ASSLVGDNPYGYT
D gene: NA; J gene: TRBJ2-2; V gene: TRBV27; CDR3 protein: ASSLSPGTNTGELF
D gene: NA; J gene: TRBJ2-7; V gene: TRBV14; CDR3 protein: ASSQDKGIYEQY